The source of this T cell receptor (beta chain) is a study of cytomegalovirus exposure and HLA in healthy donors. Study findings and constraints: Of the V segments, some could not be distinguished, including TRBV6-2 and TRBV6-3, and were excluded.

Concerning this clone: Its target is unknown.

A multiplex PCR was run with 60 Vbeta primers and 13 Jbeta primers. The protocol was immunoSEQ multiplex PCR, while the TCRdb copy is restricted to in-frame clones and leaves out a portion. The sample contains some 170,000 clones, 75% to 85% of which appear only once. V was trimmed by 6 bases and J by 1 base, leaving 13 bases between them. The V gene's germline CDR1 is LNHDA and CDR2 SQIVND (reference sequence). CDR3 length equals 14 residues. The rearrangement joins TRBV19 to TRBJ2-7, with TRBD1 as a possible D gene (6 bases). This clonotype was obtained from a man between 25 and 39 years old in good health and CMV-seronegative. Sequenced sample: PBMCs. In DNA form, the CDR3 reads TGTGCCAGTAGCATGGACAGTACGTCCTACGAGCAGTACTTC. This codes for CASSMDSTSYEQYF.